This TCR beta chain was sequenced in a study of T-cell reconstitution after alpha-beta-depleted transplantation in children. At least ten counts were recorded for this clonotype. J lost 6 bases, V lost 6 bases, and 13 bases had no gene match. CDR1 DFQATT and CDR2 SNEGSKA come from the germline V gene (reference sequence). This CDR3 spans 16 amino acids. TCRbeta library construction was performed incorporating unique molecular identifiers. TCRdb redid the calling of the PCR reads with MiXCR, one entry per CDR3 protein. The data hold about 610,000 distinct CDR3 sequences, with about 10% observed a single time.

The receptor comes from a human donor who donated a stem cell graft to a child with acute myeloid leukemia. The rearrangement uses TRBV20-1 and TRBJ2-7, with TRBD2 identical over 14 bases. The starting material was PBMCs from the stem cell graft donor, obtained from the stem cell graft. CDR3 in amino acids: CSAGGTSGSGESEQYF. CDR3 nucleotide sequence: TGCAGTGCGGGCGGGACTAGCGGGAGTGGAGAATCCGAGCAGTACTTC.